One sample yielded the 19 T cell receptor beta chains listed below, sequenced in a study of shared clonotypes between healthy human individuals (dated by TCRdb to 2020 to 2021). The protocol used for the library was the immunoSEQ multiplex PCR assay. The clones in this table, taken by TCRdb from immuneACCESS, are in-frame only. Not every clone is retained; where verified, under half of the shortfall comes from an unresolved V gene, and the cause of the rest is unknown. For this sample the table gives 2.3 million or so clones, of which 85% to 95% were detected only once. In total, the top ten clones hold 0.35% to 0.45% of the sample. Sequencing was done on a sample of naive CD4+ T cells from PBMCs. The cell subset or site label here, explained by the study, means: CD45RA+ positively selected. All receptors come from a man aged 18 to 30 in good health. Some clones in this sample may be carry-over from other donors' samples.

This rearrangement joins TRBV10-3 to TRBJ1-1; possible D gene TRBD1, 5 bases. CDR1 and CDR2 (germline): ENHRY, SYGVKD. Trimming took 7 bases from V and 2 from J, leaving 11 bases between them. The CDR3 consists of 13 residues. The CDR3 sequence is CAITLDINTEAFF. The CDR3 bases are TGTGCCATCACCCTGGACATTAACACTGAAGCTTTCTTT.

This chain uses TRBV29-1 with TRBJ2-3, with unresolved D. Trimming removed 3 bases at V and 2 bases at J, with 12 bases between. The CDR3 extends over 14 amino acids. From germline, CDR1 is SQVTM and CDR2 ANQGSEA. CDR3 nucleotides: TGCAGCGTTGAGCGTACCCGACACACAGATACGCAGTATTTT. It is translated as CSVERTRHTDTQYF.

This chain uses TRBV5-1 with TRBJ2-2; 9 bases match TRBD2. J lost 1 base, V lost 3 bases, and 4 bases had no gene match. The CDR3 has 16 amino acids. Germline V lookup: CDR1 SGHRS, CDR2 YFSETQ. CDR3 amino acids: CASSWETSGNTGELFF. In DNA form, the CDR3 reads TGCGCCAGCAGCTGGGAGACTAGCGGGAACACCGGGGAGCTGTTTTTT.

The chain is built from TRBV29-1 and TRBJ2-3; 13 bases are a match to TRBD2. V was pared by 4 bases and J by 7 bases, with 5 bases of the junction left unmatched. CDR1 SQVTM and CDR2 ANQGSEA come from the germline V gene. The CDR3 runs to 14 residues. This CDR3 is CSVVGLAGVNTQYF. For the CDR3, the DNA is TGCAGCGTTGTAGGACTAGCGGGAGTCAATACGCAGTATTTT.

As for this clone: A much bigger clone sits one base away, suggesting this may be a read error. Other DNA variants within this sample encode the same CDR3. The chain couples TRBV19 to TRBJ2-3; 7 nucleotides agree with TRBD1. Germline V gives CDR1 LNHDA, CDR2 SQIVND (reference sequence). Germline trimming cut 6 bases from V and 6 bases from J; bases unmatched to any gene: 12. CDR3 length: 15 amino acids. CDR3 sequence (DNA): TGTGCCAGTAGCCTCCGGGACAGATTCACGGATACGCAGTATTTT. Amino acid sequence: CASSLRDRFTDTQYF.

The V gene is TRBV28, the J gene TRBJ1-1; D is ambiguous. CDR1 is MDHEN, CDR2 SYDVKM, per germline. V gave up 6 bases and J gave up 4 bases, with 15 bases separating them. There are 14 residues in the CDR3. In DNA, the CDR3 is TGTGCCAGCAGGGGTAGCGGAGGGAGCACTGAAGCTTTCTTT. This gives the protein CASRGSGGSTEAFF.

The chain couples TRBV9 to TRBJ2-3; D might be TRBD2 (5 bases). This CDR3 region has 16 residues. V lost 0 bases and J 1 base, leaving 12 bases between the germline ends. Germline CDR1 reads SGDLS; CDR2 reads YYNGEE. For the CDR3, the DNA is TGTGCCAGCAGCGTAGGACTATCCTCTGGCACAGATACGCAGTATTTT. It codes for CASSVGLSSGTDTQYF.

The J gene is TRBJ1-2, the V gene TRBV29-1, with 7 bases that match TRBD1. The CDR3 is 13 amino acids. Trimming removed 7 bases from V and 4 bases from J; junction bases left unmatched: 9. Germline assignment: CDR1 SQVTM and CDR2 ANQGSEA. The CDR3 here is CSALNRGGYGYTF. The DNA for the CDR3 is TGCAGCGCTCTAAACAGGGGTGGCTATGGCTACACCTTC.

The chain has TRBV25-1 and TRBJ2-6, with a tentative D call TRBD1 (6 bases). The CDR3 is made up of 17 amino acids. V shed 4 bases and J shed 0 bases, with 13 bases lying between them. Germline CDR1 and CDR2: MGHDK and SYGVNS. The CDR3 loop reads CASSGYRASSGANVLTF. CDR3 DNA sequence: TGTGCCAGCAGTGGGTACAGGGCTAGCTCTGGGGCCAACGTCCTGACTTTC.

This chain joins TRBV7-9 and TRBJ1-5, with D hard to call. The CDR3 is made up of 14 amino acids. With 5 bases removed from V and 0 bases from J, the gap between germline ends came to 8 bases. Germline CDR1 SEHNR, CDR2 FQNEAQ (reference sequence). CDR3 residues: CASSAGNSNQPQHF. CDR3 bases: TGTGCCAGCAGCGCAGGCAATAGCAATCAGCCCCAGCATTTT.

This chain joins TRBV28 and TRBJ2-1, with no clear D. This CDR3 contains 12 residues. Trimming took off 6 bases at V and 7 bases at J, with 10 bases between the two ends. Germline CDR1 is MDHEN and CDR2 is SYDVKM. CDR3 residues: CASRVYPNEQFF. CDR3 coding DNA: TGTGCCAGCAGGGTCTACCCGAATGAGCAGTTCTTC.

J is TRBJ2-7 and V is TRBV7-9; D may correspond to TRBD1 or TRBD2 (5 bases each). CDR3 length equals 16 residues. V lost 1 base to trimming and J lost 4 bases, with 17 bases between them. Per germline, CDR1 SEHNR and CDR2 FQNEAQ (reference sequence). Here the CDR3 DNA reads TGTGCCAGCAGCTTAGGAGGGGCGGCTACTGGATACGAGCAGTACTTC. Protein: CASSLGGAATGYEQYF.

As DNA, the CDR3 is TGTGCCAGCTCAGTGGCCTTCGGAGAAAAGGCAGATACGCAGTATTTT. It specifies CASSVAFGEKADTQYF. This rearrangement joins TRBV18 to TRBJ2-3; D call uncertain. The CDR3 extends over 16 amino acids. Trimming shortened V by 5 bases and J by 4 bases, and 19 bases separated the two germline ends. From germline, CDR1 is KGHSH and CDR2 LQKENI.

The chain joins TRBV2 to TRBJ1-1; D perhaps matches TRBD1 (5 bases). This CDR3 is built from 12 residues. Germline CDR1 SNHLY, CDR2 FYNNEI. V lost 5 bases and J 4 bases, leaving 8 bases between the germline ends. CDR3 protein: CASSNRGTEAFF. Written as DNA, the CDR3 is TGTGCCAGCAGTAATAGGGGCACTGAAGCTTTCTTT.

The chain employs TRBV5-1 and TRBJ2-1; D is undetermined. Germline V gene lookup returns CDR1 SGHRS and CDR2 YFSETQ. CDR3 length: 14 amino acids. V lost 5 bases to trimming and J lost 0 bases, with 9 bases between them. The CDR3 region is CASRRSSSYNEQFF. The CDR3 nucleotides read TGCGCCAGCAGGCGGTCTAGCTCCTACAATGAGCAGTTCTTC.

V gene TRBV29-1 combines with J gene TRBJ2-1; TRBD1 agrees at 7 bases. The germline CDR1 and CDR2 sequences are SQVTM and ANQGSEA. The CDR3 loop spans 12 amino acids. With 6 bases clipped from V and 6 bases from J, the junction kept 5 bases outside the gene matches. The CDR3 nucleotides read TGCAGCGTAGAAACAGGGGTCAATGAGCAGTTCTTC. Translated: CSVETGVNEQFF.

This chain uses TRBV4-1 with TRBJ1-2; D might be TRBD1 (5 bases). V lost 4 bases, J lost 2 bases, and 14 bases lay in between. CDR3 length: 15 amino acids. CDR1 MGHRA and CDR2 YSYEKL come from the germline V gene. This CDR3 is CASSPTSTENYGYTF. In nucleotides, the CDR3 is TGCGCCAGCAGCCCAACTTCGACAGAGAACTATGGCTACACCTTC.

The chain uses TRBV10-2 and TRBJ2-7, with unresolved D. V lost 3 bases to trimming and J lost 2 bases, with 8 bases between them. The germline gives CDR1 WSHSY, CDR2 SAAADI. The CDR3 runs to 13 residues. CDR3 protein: CASSERQAYEQYF. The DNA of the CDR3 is TGCGCCAGCAGTGAAAGGCAGGCCTACGAGCAGTACTTC.

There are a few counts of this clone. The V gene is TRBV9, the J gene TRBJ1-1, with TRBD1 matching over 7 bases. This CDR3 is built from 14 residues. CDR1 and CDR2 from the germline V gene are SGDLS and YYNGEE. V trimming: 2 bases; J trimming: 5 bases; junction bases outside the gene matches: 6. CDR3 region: CASSVSTGRTEAFF. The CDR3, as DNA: TGTGCCAGCAGCGTTTCGACAGGGCGTACTGAAGCTTTCTTT.